The next 15 T cell receptor beta chains were all read from a single sample in a study of shared clonotypes between healthy human individuals. Clones were read by immunoSEQ multiplex PCR, and TCRdb kept only the in-frame ones, dropping some. The data show millions of clones, about 95% seen once. Naive CD8 cells lacked CD45RO, underwent positive selection for CCR7 and left out terminally differentiated effector memory CD45RA+ cells. Sequencing used naive CD8+ T cells sorted from blood. Receptors originate from a man between 18 and 35 years old in good health.

A remark on this clone: The same CDR3 arises from other DNA sequences in this sample as well. V and J are TRBV29-1 and TRBJ2-4, with 7 bases fitting TRBD1. V lost 3 bases and J lost 4; bases outside the gene matches: 0. The germline V gene encodes CDR1 SQVTM and CDR2 ANQGSEA. CDR3 length: 12 amino acids. This CDR3 is CSVEGQKNIQYF. The CDR3, as DNA: TGCAGCGTTGAGGGACAGAAAAACATTCAGTACTTC.

J is TRBJ2-7 and V is TRBV7-9; TRBD1 matches at 9 bases. Germline lookup yields CDR1 SEHNR and CDR2 FQNEAQ (reference sequence). The CDR3 contains 16 residues. V lost 5 bases to trimming and J lost 3 bases; unmatched junction nucleotides: 11. This chain's CDR3 is CASSPFGTGIGYEQYF. CDR3 bases: TGTGCCAGCAGCCCATTCGGGACAGGGATCGGCTACGAGCAGTACTTC.

The chain is built from TRBV12-5 and TRBJ2-7; D possibly corresponds to TRBD2 (6 bases). The ends were cut back, 3 bases at V and 4 bases at J, with 10 bases in the middle. Per germline, CDR1 LGHNT and CDR2 FRNRAP. The CDR3 has 13 amino acids. The CDR3 DNA reads TGTGCTAGTGGTTTTTCGGGGGTATACGAGCAGTACTTC. Amino acids: CASGFSGVYEQYF.

The chain couples TRBV7-9 to TRBJ2-7; 11 bases are a match to TRBD1. The CDR3 consists of 13 residues. In germline, CDR1 is SEHNR, CDR2 FQNEAQ (reference sequence). V lost 10 bases to trimming and J lost 5 bases; unmatched junction nucleotides: 7. The CDR3 sequence: CAIRTGGFNEQYF. The DNA of the CDR3 is TGTGCCATTCGGACAGGGGGCTTCAACGAGCAGTACTTC.

The rearrangement links TRBV10-1 to TRBJ2-7; TRBD1 matches 7 bases. After removal of 3 bases from V and 0 bases from J, the junction contained 2 bases not matched to a gene. Germline loops: CDR1 WNHNN, CDR2 SYGVQD (reference sequence). CDR3 size: 14 residues. The CDR3 DNA sequence: TGCGCCAGCAGTGATGACAGGGACTCCTACGAGCAGTACTTC. It yields the protein CASSDDRDSYEQYF.

This chain uses TRBV9 with TRBJ2-4; 12 bases fit TRBD2. Germline V gene data show CDR1 as SGDLS and CDR2 as YYNGEE. This CDR3 is built from 15 residues. J gave up 7 bases and V 4 bases, and 6 bases lay outside the gene matches. Here the CDR3 reads CASSPTSGGPNIQYF. In DNA, the CDR3 is TGTGCCAGCAGCCCAACTAGCGGGGGGCCTAACATTCAGTACTTC.

The rearrangement links TRBV14 to TRBJ2-3, with 7 bases that match TRBD1. The CDR3 is 17 residues long. The junction had 9 bases not matched to a gene; V was cut back by 0 bases and J by 3 bases. Germline lookup yields CDR1 SGHDN and CDR2 FVKESK. Here the CDR3 DNA reads TGTGCCAGCAGCCAAGAGGGGACACAGGGGCTAACAGATACGCAGTATTTT. Protein: CASSQEGTQGLTDTQYF.

The DNA for the CDR3 is TGCGCCAGCAGCCCGGGACCCGCTCACGAGCAGTACTTC. Its protein is CASSPGPAHEQYF. The chain recombines TRBV5-1 with TRBJ2-7; tentatively, D is TRBD1 or TRBD2 (5 bases each). The CDR3 consists of 13 residues. In germline, CDR1 is SGHRS, CDR2 YFSETQ. Deletions cut 4 bases from V and 5 bases from J, with 13 bases between.

The chain employs TRBV13 and TRBJ1-2; 10 bases line up with TRBD1. V trimming: 4 bases; J trimming: 6 bases; junction bases outside the gene matches: 8. The CDR3 is 15 amino acids. Germline V gene lookup returns CDR1 PRHDT and CDR2 FYEKMQ (reference sequence). Written as DNA, the CDR3 is TGTGCCAGCAGCTCCGTAGACAGGGGGCTAGATGGCTACACCTTC. Its protein is CASSSVDRGLDGYTF.

The chain couples TRBV25-1 to TRBJ1-2; D uncertain. CDR3 length: 13 amino acids. V lost 6 bases, J lost 3 bases, and 11 bases lay in between. Germline CDR1 reads MGHDK; CDR2 reads SYGVNS. This chain's CDR3 is CASRLEGDYGYTF. The CDR3 DNA follows: TGTGCCAGCAGGCTTGAGGGCGACTATGGCTACACCTTC.

The chain uses TRBV5-6 and TRBJ1-5; perhaps TRBD1 as D (5 bases). The V gene's germline CDR1 is SGHDT and CDR2 YYEEEE. Trimming cost V 2 bases and J 4 bases, with 10 bases left between them. This CDR3 region has 14 residues. Written as DNA, the CDR3 is TGTGCCAGCAGCTTAAGGGACGGGAATCAGCCCCAGCATTTT. Amino acids: CASSLRDGNQPQHF.

This clone was picked up one time. V gene TRBV9 combines with J gene TRBJ2-3; 11 bases agree with TRBD2. There are 15 residues in the CDR3. CDR1 SGDLS and CDR2 YYNGEE come from the germline V gene. Trimming at V came to 3 bases and at J to 4 bases, leaving 4 bases not matched to a gene. CDR3 sequence (DNA): TGTGCCAGCAGCGCCGGGACTAGCGGACCAGATACGCAGTATTTT. This sequence encodes CASSAGTSGPDTQYF.

The chain has TRBV6-6 and TRBJ1-4; 10 bases line up with TRBD1. The germline V gene encodes CDR1 MNHNY and CDR2 SVGAGI (reference sequence). After removal of 6 bases from V and 4 bases from J, the junction contained 5 bases not matched to a gene. CDR3 length: 15 residues. The CDR3 sequence: CASSLRDRGNEKLFF. In nucleotides, the CDR3 is TGTGCCAGCAGCCTCCGGGACAGGGGTAATGAAAAACTGTTTTTT.

V gene TRBV7-9 combines with J gene TRBJ2-1; tentatively, D is TRBD2 (5 bases). The CDR3 contains 17 residues. V was clipped by 1 base and J by 5 bases, with 18 bases between them. The germline CDR1 and CDR2 sequences are SEHNR and FQNEAQ (reference sequence). The CDR3 is CASSLEGGRVRHNEQFF. CDR3 in DNA: TGTGCCAGCAGCTTAGAAGGCGGGCGGGTTCGCCACAATGAGCAGTTCTTC.

V usage is TRBV11-2 and J usage is TRBJ2-1; 9 nucleotides agree with TRBD2. With V trimmed by 1 base and J by 7 bases, 8 bases remained unmatched. The CDR3 is 16 amino acids. The germline V gene encodes CDR1 SGHAT and CDR2 FQNNGV. The CDR3 sequence: CASSLVIGLAMNEQFF. The CDR3 DNA reads TGTGCCAGCAGCTTAGTAATTGGACTAGCGATGAATGAGCAGTTCTTC. Full variable domain (missing parts from reference TRBV11-2 and TRBJ2-1): EAGVAQSPRYKIIEKRQSVAFWCNPISGHATLYWYQQILGQGPKLLIQFQNNGVVDDSQLPKDRFSAERLKGVDSTLKIQPAKLEDSAVYLCASSLVIGLAMNEQFFGPGTRLTVL.